This T cell receptor (beta chain) was identified in a study of T-cell memory formation after mild COVID-19. This clonotype was seen a few times. TCRdb called the 5' RACE reads again in MiXCR, with one record for every CDR3 protein. The sample records about 560,000 distinct CDR3 sequences, more than 15% being singletons. Trimming removed 6 bases at V and 0 bases at J, with 15 bases between. The CDR3 consists of 17 residues. This chain links TRBV12-3 or TRBV12-4 with TRBJ2-6, with TRBD1 as a possible D gene (5 bases). Sequenced sample: PBMCs or a T cell subset sorted from them (not recorded which). The receptor comes from an adult woman who had mild COVID-19 (a few samples of this study predate the infection). Cell type and time point are not known. The CDR3 bases are TGTGCCAGCAGGTGGGGCAGACTTGACTCTGGGGCCAACGTCCTGACTTTC. As protein: CASRWGRLDSGANVLTF.